Below are 26 T cell receptor beta chains sequenced from a single sample in a study of cytomegalovirus exposure and HLA in healthy donors. The PCR made use of 60 Vbeta and 13 Jbeta primers. TCRdb's table, derived via immunoSEQ multiplex PCR, lists solely in-frame clones and lacks some. The sample yields some 150,000 clones, approximately 79% seen once. Sequenced input: PBMCs. These receptors were taken from a man younger than 35 in good health and CMV-seropositive.

This clone turned up a few times. The chain recombines TRBV2 with TRBJ1-5; 9 bases align to TRBD1. The V segment lost 6 bases and the J segment 1 base; nucleotides outside the gene matches: 1. Germline V gene lookup returns CDR1 SNHLY and CDR2 FYNNEI. This CDR3 spans 14 amino acids. CDR3 region: CASRTGGSNQPQHF. The CDR3 DNA follows: TGTGCCAGCAGGACAGGGGGAAGCAATCAGCCCCAGCATTTT.

The V and J genes are TRBV7-9 and TRBJ1-4, with unresolved D. The germline gives CDR1 SEHNR, CDR2 FQNEAQ (reference sequence). The CDR3 is 15 amino acids. V lost 1 base and J 3 bases, leaving 9 bases between the germline ends. CDR3 sequence (DNA): TGTGCCAGCAGCTTAGTAGGAGGCTCTAATGAAAAACTGTTTTTT. Its translation is CASSLVGGSNEKLFF.

The genes are TRBV27 and TRBJ2-7; 10 positions match TRBD2. CDR3 length: 16 amino acids. The germline V gene has CDR1 MNHEY and CDR2 SMNVEV (reference sequence). V was pared by 3 bases and J by 3 bases, with 8 bases of the junction left unmatched. The DNA of the CDR3 is TGTGCCAGCAGTTTTCGGACTAGCGGCCTCTACTACGAGCAGTACTTC. As protein: CASSFRTSGLYYEQYF.

This sequence joins TRBV9 and TRBJ1-4, with TRBD1 identical over 11 bases. Germline lookup yields CDR1 SGDLS and CDR2 YYNGEE. The CDR3 has 14 residues. The V gene end was trimmed by 4 bases and the J gene end by 8 bases; junction bases not matched to a gene: 4. CDR3 in DNA: TGTGCCAGCAGCCAGGGACAGGGGGGAGAAAAACTGTTTTTT. Translating it yields CASSQGQGGEKLFF.

The rearrangement uses TRBV5-5 and TRBJ2-3; TRBD1 matches at 9 bases. The junction had 5 bases not matched to a gene; V was cut back by 4 bases and J by 2 bases. Per germline, CDR1 SGHKS and CDR2 YYEKEE (reference sequence). This CDR3 spans 15 amino acids. The CDR3 DNA is TGTGCCAGCAGCATGACAGGGGGTTACACAGATACGCAGTATTTT. Translated: CASSMTGGYTDTQYF.

This rearrangement joins TRBV18 to TRBJ2-3; 7 nucleotides agree with TRBD1. The length of the CDR3 is 13 residues. The germline V gene has CDR1 KGHSH and CDR2 LQKENI. V shed 4 bases, J shed 6 bases, and the junction held 4 bases outside the gene matches. CDR3 sequence: CASSLGGKDTQYF. CDR3 coding DNA: TGTGCCAGCTCACTAGGGGGCAAGGATACGCAGTATTTT.

The chain employs TRBV6-5 and TRBJ1-1; D unresolved. The CDR3 length is 14 residues. The V and J ends lost 0 bases and 1 base respectively, with 6 bases between them. Germline assignment: CDR1 MNHEY and CDR2 SVGAGI. The CDR3 protein is CASSYSEGNTEAFF. The CDR3 DNA sequence: TGTGCCAGCAGTTACTCGGAGGGGAACACTGAAGCTTTCTTT.

CDR3 DNA sequence: TGTGCCAGCAGTAAACAGGGGGCGCGAGAAAAACTGTTTTTT. This encodes CASSKQGAREKLFF. The chain recombines TRBV6-5 with TRBJ1-4, with 9 bases matching TRBD1. The CDR3 runs 14 residues. After removal of 5 bases from V and 8 bases from J, the junction contained 6 bases not matched to a gene. Germline V gene data show CDR1 as MNHEY and CDR2 as SVGAGI.

The chain couples TRBV10-2 to TRBJ2-7; 9 bases map to TRBD1. The CDR3 spans 13 residues. The germline V gene has CDR1 WSHSY and CDR2 SAAADI. The J segment lost 3 bases and the V segment lost 6 bases, leaving 3 bases of the junction unmatched. Here the CDR3 DNA reads TGCGCCAGCAGAGACAGGGGGGTCTACGAGCAGTACTTC. This encodes CASRDRGVYEQYF.

This chain connects TRBV29-1 to TRBJ2-7, with 10 bases that match TRBD2. The V gene end was trimmed by 4 bases and the J gene end by 1 base; junction bases not matched to a gene: 4. This CDR3 contains 14 residues. Germline V gene lookup returns CDR1 SQVTM and CDR2 ANQGSEA. CDR3 protein: CSVGASGGSYEQYF. CDR3 nucleotides: TGCAGCGTTGGGGCTAGCGGGGGTTCCTACGAGCAGTACTTC.

This rearrangement joins TRBV10-3 to TRBJ1-1, with D unclear. Trimming pared 2 bases from V and 1 base from J, leaving 11 bases between. Germline V lookup: CDR1 ENHRY, CDR2 SYGVKD. This CDR3 is built from 15 residues. CDR3 in amino acids: CAISEQATTNTEAFF. The CDR3 coding sequence is TGTGCCATCAGTGAGCAGGCGACTACGAACACTGAAGCTTTCTTT.

This chain uses TRBV5-4 with TRBJ1-3; D uncertain. The CDR3 sequence is 14 residues long. Trimming took off 0 bases at V and 4 bases at J, with 8 bases between the two ends. The V gene's germline CDR1 is SGHNT and CDR2 YYREEE (reference sequence). The chain's CDR3 is CASSLGGSGNTIYF. CDR3 sequence (DNA): TGTGCCAGCAGCTTGGGAGGGTCCGGAAACACCATATATTTT.

This chain joins TRBV6-5 and TRBJ2-1, with 9 nucleotides matching TRBD2. Per germline, CDR1 MNHEY and CDR2 SVGAGI. The J segment lost 8 bases and the V segment lost 5 bases, leaving 7 bases of the junction unmatched. The CDR3 length is 14 residues. This chain's CDR3 is CASSSWTSDHEQFF. CDR3 sequence (DNA): TGTGCCAGCAGTAGCTGGACTAGCGATCATGAGCAGTTCTTC.

The chain uses TRBV7-9 and TRBJ2-1, with D perhaps TRBD1 (5 bases). V dropped 5 bases and J dropped 10 bases, with 9 bases sitting between them. There are 11 residues in the CDR3. Germline values: CDR1 SEHNR, CDR2 FQNEAQ (reference sequence). The CDR3 sequence: CASSQKGEQFF. For the CDR3, the DNA is TGTGCCAGCAGCCAAAAGGGGGAGCAGTTCTTC.

The chain links TRBV6-6 to TRBJ2-7, with TRBD1 as a possible D gene (6 bases). V was clipped by 2 bases and J by 5 bases, with 13 bases between them. Per the germline V gene, CDR1 is MNHNY and CDR2 is SVGAGI (reference sequence). The CDR3 has 14 residues. The CDR3 is CASSYTQGEHEQYF. CDR3 sequence (DNA): TGTGCCAGCAGTTACACACAGGGCGAGCACGAGCAGTACTTC.

This clone was counted between two and nine times. The chain is built from TRBV7-2 and TRBJ2-7; unclear D gene. V was trimmed by 0 bases and J by 2 bases, leaving 5 bases between them. Germline CDR1 reads SGHTA; CDR2 reads FQGNSA. The CDR3 runs to 13 residues. In DNA form, the CDR3 reads TGTGCCAGCAGCTTAGCTTCTACCTACGAGCAGTACTTC. Residues: CASSLASTYEQYF.

This rearrangement joins TRBV29-1 to TRBJ2-3, with D tentatively TRBD1 (5 bases). The CDR3 totals 15 residues. The germline CDR1 and CDR2 sequences are SQVTM and ANQGSEA. Deletions cut 5 bases from V and 2 bases from J, with 17 bases between. This CDR3 is CSVQGGSRNTDTQYF. The CDR3 DNA reads TGCAGCGTTCAGGGCGGATCGCGTAACACAGATACGCAGTATTTT.

In its sample, this clone was seen a few times. The V gene is TRBV7-6, the J gene TRBJ2-1; 11 bases agree with TRBD2. V lost 2 bases, J lost 2 bases, and 11 bases stayed unmatched. There are 19 residues in the CDR3. Germline CDR1 reads SGHVS; CDR2 reads FNYEAQ. Here the CDR3 reads CASSLLASGRRLTYNEQFF. CDR3 coding DNA: TGTGCCAGCAGCTTATTGGCTAGCGGGAGGAGACTAACCTACAATGAGCAGTTCTTC.

This clone came up a few times. The sample holds other DNA sequences that translate to the same CDR3. The rearrangement joins TRBV6-6 to TRBJ2-7; 7 nucleotides line up with TRBD1. The trim removed 4 bases at V and 5 bases at J, leaving 14 bases unmatched. The CDR3 is made up of 16 amino acids. CDR1 and CDR2 (germline): MNHNY, SVGAGI (reference sequence). CDR3 sequence reads: CASSWVLGDSRDEQYF. CDR3 nucleotide sequence: TGTGCCAGCAGTTGGGTTCTCGGGGACAGTCGCGACGAGCAGTACTTC.

The V call is TRBV5-4, the J call TRBJ2-5, with TRBD1 identical over 8 bases. V lost 6 bases, J lost 5 bases, and 15 bases stayed unmatched. Germline values: CDR1 SGHNT, CDR2 YYREEE (reference sequence). This CDR3 region has 16 residues. The CDR3 coding sequence is TGTGCCAGCACCCGCGGGGCAGGGGGCGCATGGGAGACCCAGTACTTC. Translating gives CASTRGAGGAWETQYF.

The gene calls are TRBV19 and TRBJ1-2; 7 positions match TRBD1. From germline, CDR1 is LNHDA and CDR2 SQIVND (reference sequence). The CDR3 is 14 amino acids. The V segment lost 4 bases and the J segment 8 bases; nucleotides outside the gene matches: 10. CDR3 in DNA: TGTGCCAGTAGTACACGACAGGGTGAAAGAGGCTACACCTTC. Amino acid sequence: CASSTRQGERGYTF.

This chain joins TRBV28 and TRBJ2-7, with 12 bases matching TRBD2. The CDR3 is 16 amino acids. The J segment lost 3 bases and the V segment lost 3 bases, leaving 6 bases of the junction unmatched. The germline V gene has CDR1 MDHEN and CDR2 SYDVKM. The CDR3, as DNA: TGTGCCAGCAGTTTGTTACTAGCGGGGGGTTTCTACGAGCAGTACTTC. The encoded protein is CASSLLLAGGFYEQYF.

The chain couples TRBV30 to TRBJ1-1; D might be TRBD1 (6 bases). Deletions cut 3 bases from V and 0 bases from J, with 17 bases between. The CDR3 has 16 amino acids. The germline CDR1 and CDR2 sequences are GTSNPN and SVGIG (reference sequence). CDR3 DNA: TGTGCCTGGAGACAGAAACCCGACAGGATGAACACTGAAGCTTTCTTT. It yields the protein CAWRQKPDRMNTEAFF. Together with reference TRBV30 and TRBJ1-1, the CDR3 gives the full variable domain: SQTIHQWPATLVQPVGSPLSLECTVEGTSNPNLYWYRQAAGRGLQLLFYSVGIGQISSEVPQNLSASRPQDRQFILSSKKLLLSDSGFYLCAWRQKPDRMNTEAFFGQGTRLTVV.

This clone came up a few times. CDR3 amino acids: CASQDSIGEKLFF. CDR3 coding DNA: TGTGCCAGTCAGGACAGTATAGGTGAAAAACTGTTTTTT. The chain carries TRBV19 and TRBJ1-4; a possible D gene is TRBD1 (6 bases). This CDR3 is built from 13 residues. Germline-derived CDR1 and CDR2 are LNHDA and SQIVND (reference sequence). V lost 8 bases to trimming and J lost 7 bases, with 14 bases between them. Supplemented by reference TRBV19 and TRBJ1-4, the full variable domain reads DGGITQSPKYLFRKEGQNVTLSCEQNLNHDAMYWYRQDPGQGLRLIYYSQIVNDFQKGDIAEGYSVSREKKESFPLTVTSAQKNPTAFYLCASQDSIGEKLFFGSGTQLSVL.

This clone was seen only a few times. The genes are TRBV6-5 and TRBJ1-4, with TRBD1 identical over 8 bases. The germline gives CDR1 MNHEY, CDR2 SVGAGI. The CDR3 length is 14 residues. With V trimmed by 3 bases and J by 8 bases, 5 bases remained unmatched. The CDR3 reads CASSYDRGGEKLFF. The DNA of the CDR3 is TGTGCCAGCAGTTATGACAGGGGTGGAGAAAAACTGTTTTTT.

This chain joins TRBV7-3 and TRBJ1-1; a possible D gene is TRBD1 (5 bases). The V end lost 4 bases, the J end lost 1 base, and 10 bases lay between the germline ends. Germline CDR1 reads SGHTA; CDR2 reads FQGTGA. The CDR3 sequence is 14 residues long. DNA of the CDR3: TGTGCCAGCAGCTCGACTGACAGGAACACTGAAGCTTTCTTT. It encodes CASSSTDRNTEAFF.